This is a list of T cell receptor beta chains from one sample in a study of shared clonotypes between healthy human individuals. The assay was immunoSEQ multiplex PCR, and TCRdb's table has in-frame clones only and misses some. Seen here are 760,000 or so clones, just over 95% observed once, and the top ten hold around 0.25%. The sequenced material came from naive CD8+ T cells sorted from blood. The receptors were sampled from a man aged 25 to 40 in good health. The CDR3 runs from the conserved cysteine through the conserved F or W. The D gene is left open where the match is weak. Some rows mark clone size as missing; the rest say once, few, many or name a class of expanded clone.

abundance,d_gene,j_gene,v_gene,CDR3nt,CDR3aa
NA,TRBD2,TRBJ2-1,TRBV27,TGTGCCAGCGGTAGCGGGAGTTTTTACAATGAGCAGTTCTTC,CASGSGSFYNEQFF
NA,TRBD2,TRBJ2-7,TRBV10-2,TGCGCCAGCAGTACCGGGACTAGCGGGAGCGACGAGCAGTACTTC,CASSTGTSGSDEQYF
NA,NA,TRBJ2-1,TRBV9,TGTGCCAGCAGCCCAGGGCAGTTCTTC,CASSPGQFF
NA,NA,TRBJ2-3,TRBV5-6,TGTGCCAGCAGCTTCCTCTCCAACGGAGATACGCAGTATTTT,CASSFLSNGDTQYF
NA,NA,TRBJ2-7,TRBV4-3,TGCGCCAGCAGCCTTTCCAAGAACCAACGGGAGCTTGTCTACGAGCAGTACTTC,CASSLSKNQRELVYEQYF
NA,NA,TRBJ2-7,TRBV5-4,TGTGCCAGCAGCTACCGGGACTACGAGCAGTACTTC,CASSYRDYEQYF
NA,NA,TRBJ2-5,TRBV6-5,TGTGCCAGCAGTTACTCGGAGGACCGGTGGACCCAGTACTTC,CASSYSEDRWTQYF
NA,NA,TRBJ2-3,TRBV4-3,TGCGCCAGCAGCCAAGCGGGACTTGGAATTAGCACAGATACGCAGTATTTT,CASSQAGLGISTDTQYF
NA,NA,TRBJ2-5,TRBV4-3,TGCGCCAGCAGCCAAGTAAACAGCCCAGAGACCCAGTACTTC,CASSQVNSPETQYF
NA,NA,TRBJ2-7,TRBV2,TGTGCCAGCAGTGAGGGCAGGGGACACACCTACGAGCAGTACTTC,CASSEGRGHTYEQYF
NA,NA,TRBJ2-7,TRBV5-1,TGCGCCAGCAGCTTGTCGCAGGGAAGCTCCTACGAGCAGTACTTC,CASSLSQGSSYEQYF
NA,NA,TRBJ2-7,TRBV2,TGTGCCAGCAGTGGAGGGAGGAACTACTTC,CASSGGRNYF
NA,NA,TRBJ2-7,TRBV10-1,TGCGCCAGCAGTGGGACACTCGATGGGGAGCAGTACTTC,CASSGTLDGEQYF
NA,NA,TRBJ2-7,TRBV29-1,TGCAGCGCTAGGGTCCAGGGTGGCGGGCAGTACTTC,CSARVQGGGQYF
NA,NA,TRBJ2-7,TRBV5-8,TGTGCCAGCAGCCCGTTGCGGTCCAAATCCTACGAGCAGTACTTC,CASSPLRSKSYEQYF
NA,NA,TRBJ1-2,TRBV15,TGTGCCACCAGCCCTTCAGGGACCCTTGGCTACACCTTC,CATSPSGTLGYTF
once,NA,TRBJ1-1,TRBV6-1,TGTGCCAGCAGTGAATTGGGTGTCACTGAAGCTTTCTTT,CASSELGVTEAFF
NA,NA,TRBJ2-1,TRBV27,TGTGCCAGCAGCTCCGGGACGGGAATCTACAATGAGCAGTTCTTC,CASSSGTGIYNEQFF
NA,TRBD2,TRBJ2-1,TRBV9,TGTGCCAGCAGCCCTCCCGCAACTAGCGGGGAGTACAATGAGCAGTTCTTC,CASSPPATSGEYNEQFF
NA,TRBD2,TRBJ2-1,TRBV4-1,TGCGCCAGCAGCCAAGTGCCGGGACTAGCGGGAGATTCCAATGAGCAGTTCTTC,CASSQVPGLAGDSNEQFF
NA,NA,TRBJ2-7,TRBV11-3,TGTGCCAGCAGCTCCCTTAGTGGGGAGCAGTACTTC,CASSSLSGEQYF
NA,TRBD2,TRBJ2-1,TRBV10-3,TGTGCCATCTGGGGTAGCGGGAGTGACAATGAGCAGTTCTTC,CAIWGSGSDNEQFF
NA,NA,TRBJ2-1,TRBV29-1,TGCAGCGTTGATCCAGGTAGGCGTGATGAGCAGTTCTTC,CSVDPGRRDEQFF
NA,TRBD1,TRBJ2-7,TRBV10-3,TGTGCCATCAGGGGGACAGGCTCCTCGACCTACGAGCAGTACTTC,CAIRGTGSSTYEQYF
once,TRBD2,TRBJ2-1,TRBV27,TGTGCCAGCAGTTTAATCAGGACTAGCTACAATGAGCAGTTCTTC,CASSLIRTSYNEQFF
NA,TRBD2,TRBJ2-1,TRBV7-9,TGTGCCAGCAGCTCACTAGCGGGAGGCCTCCACAATGAGCAGTTCTTC,CASSSLAGGLHNEQFF
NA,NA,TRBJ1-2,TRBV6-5,TGTGCCAGCAGTTTCTCGGGGAACTATGGCTACACCTTC,CASSFSGNYGYTF
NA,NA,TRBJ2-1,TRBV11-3,TGTGCCAGCAGCTTAGATTTTGGCAGGGCTAGCTCCTACAATGAGCAGTTCTTC,CASSLDFGRASSYNEQFF
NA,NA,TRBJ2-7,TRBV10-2,TGCGCCAGCAGTGAAGGAGGCGGGGCCCCCTACGAGCAGTACTTC,CASSEGGGAPYEQYF
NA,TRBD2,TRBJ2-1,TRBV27,TGTGCCAGCAGTTCGAGACTAGCGGGGTCCTACAATGAGCAGTTCTTC,CASSSRLAGSYNEQFF
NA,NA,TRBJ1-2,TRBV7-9,TGTGCCAGCAGCCACCCACGGGGCATTTTCTATGGCTACACCTTC,CASSHPRGIFYGYTF
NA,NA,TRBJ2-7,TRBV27,TGTGCCAGCAGAAACAGGGTCTTCGAGCAGTACTTC,CASRNRVFEQYF
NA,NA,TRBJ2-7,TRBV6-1,TGTGCCAGCAATCCCGGCATTTCCTACGAGCAGTACTTC,CASNPGISYEQYF
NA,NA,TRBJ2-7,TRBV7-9,TGTGCCAGCAGCTTAGCAGCCTCCTACGAGCAGTACTTC,CASSLAASYEQYF
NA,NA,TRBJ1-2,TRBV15,TGTGCCACCAGCGACTATAGGGACAACTCCGATGGCTACACCTTC,CATSDYRDNSDGYTF
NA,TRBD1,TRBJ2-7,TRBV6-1,TGTGCCAGCATCAGGACAGGCTCTTACGAGCAGTACTTC,CASIRTGSYEQYF
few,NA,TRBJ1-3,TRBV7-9,TGTGCCAGCAGCTTTCTTGCAAACACCATATATTTT,CASSFLANTIYF
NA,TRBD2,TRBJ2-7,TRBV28,TGTGCCAGCAGTTTCCTAGCGGGGGACCCCTACGAGCAGTACTTC,CASSFLAGDPYEQYF
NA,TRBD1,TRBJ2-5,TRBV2,TGTGCCAGCAGTGAAATGGGCTTCGGACAGGGTGAAGAGACCCAGTACTTC,CASSEMGFGQGEETQYF
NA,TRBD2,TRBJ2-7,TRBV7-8,TGTGCCAGCAGCTCGGATGGCGGGAGCTTCGAGCAGTACTTC,CASSSDGGSFEQYF
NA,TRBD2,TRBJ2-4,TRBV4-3,TGCGCCAGCAGCCAAGATGTTTCTAGCGGACACTTAGCCAAAAACATTCAGTACTTC,CASSQDVSSGHLAKNIQYF
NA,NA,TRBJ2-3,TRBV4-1,TGCGCCAGCAGCCCCGGGGCCCGATCAGATACGCAGTATTTT,CASSPGARSDTQYF
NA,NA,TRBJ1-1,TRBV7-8,TGTGCCAGCAGCTTAGAATACTCAAGCCACACTGAAGCTTTCTTT,CASSLEYSSHTEAFF
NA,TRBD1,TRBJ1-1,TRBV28,TGTGCCAGCAGTTCCCACAGGGGTGGCACTGAAGCTTTCTTT,CASSSHRGGTEAFF
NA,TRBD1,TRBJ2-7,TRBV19,TGTGCCAGTAGTATATATTGGGGACAGCTCTACGAGCAGTACTTC,CASSIYWGQLYEQYF
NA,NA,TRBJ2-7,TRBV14,TGTGCCAGCAGCCAAGAGGGGGCAGGGCGTTCGTCCTACGAGCAGTACTTC,CASSQEGAGRSSYEQYF
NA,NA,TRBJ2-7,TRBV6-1,TGTGCCAGCAGTGTGGGGGGTAACGAGCAGTACTTC,CASSVGGNEQYF
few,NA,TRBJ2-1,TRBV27,TGTGCCAGCAGTCGGAGCTCCTACAATGAGCAGTTCTTC,CASSRSSYNEQFF
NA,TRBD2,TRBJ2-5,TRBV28,TGTGCCAGCGCTTTAGCGGGAGGCGAAGAGACCCAGTACTTC,CASALAGGEETQYF
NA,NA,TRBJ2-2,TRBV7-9,TGTGCCAGCAGGGCCGGGACGGAGGAGAACACCGGGGAGCTGTTTTTT,CASRAGTEENTGELFF
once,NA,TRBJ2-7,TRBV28,TGTGCCAGCAGTTTTGACGATTACGAGCAGTACTTC,CASSFDDYEQYF
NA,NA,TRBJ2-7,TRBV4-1,TGCGCCAGCAGCCAATGGACACCTAAGGACGAGCAGTACTTC,CASSQWTPKDEQYF
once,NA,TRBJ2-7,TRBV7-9,TGTGCCAGCAGCTTAGCCAGGCAGAGCGATTCCTACGAGCAGTACTTC,CASSLARQSDSYEQYF
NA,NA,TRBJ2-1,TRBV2,TGTGCCAGGCTCAATTTGAGCTCTTGGGAGCAGTTCTTC,CARLNLSSWEQFF
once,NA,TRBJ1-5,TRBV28,TGTGCCAGCAGCAATTATTGGGAAGTCGGGGGTAGCAATCAGCCCCAGCATTTT,CASSNYWEVGGSNQPQHF